This T cell receptor beta chain stems from a study of ipilimumab plus nivolumab after autologous stem cell transplantation. Study-level background: A median of about eight nivolumab and 4 or 5 ipilimumab doses were given. General study findings and limits: TCR repertoire, Treg phenotype and gut microbiota reportedly support more study of this approach.

Ipilimumab, 1 mg/kg, started 14 to 28 days after autologous transplant. In this sample, this clone turned up a few times. The antigen remains unidentified. The CDR3 consists of 11 residues. Germline V gives CDR1 MNHNS, CDR2 SASEGT. The J segment lost 12 bases and the V segment lost 7 bases, leaving 9 bases of the junction unmatched. The data were produced by immunoSEQ multiplex PCR, yet TCRdb's version contains in-frame clones alone and is incomplete. Of about 1,700 clones listed, 81% are singletons. The sequence came from a female donor with multiple myeloma. The starting material was PBMCs, obtained in a trial of ipilimumab plus nivolumab as post-transplant consolidation. This chain connects TRBV6-1 to TRBJ2-7, with 7 bases that match TRBD2. The CDR3: CASTERGEAYF. As DNA, the CDR3 is TGTGCCAGCACCGAACGGGGGGAGGCGTACTTC.